This section outlines one T cell receptor beta chain sequence together with its context. This entry belongs to a study of blood T cell repertoires in COVID-19. Study overall: Samples came from the United States, Italy and Spain, spanning acute and convalescent COVID-19. T cells, B-cell-depleted T cells, or PBMCs supplied cDNA or gDNA.

The CDR3 sequence is 15 residues long. V was clipped by 3 bases and J by 0 bases, with 8 bases between them. Germline CDR1 MNHEY, CDR2 SMNVEV (reference sequence). In the original processing: Using reference gene primer amplification, nucleated cell counts were estimated. Clones were sequenced by immunoSEQ multiplex PCR, and TCRdb holds only the in-frame ones, with some missing. That table supplies the V and J calls and clone size; D and trimming were determined from the DNA. Of roughly 120,000 clones listed, around 79% are singletons. The receptor was derived from a middle-aged man with acute or convalescent COVID-19. This sequence joins TRBV27 and TRBJ2-2; D remains ambiguous. The sequenced sample consisted of peripheral blood. As DNA, the CDR3 is TGTGCCAGCAGTTTGTTCGACTCGAACACCGGGGAGCTGTTTTTT. Translated: CASSLFDSNTGELFF.